Below are 18 T cell receptor beta chains sequenced from a single sample in a study of persistence of HIV-infected CD4 T cells. Anti-CD3/anti-CD28 beads served as a nonspecific positive control stimulus. CD4+ T cells upregulating both CD40 ligand and CD69 were sorted as responding cells. What these receptors recognize is not known. The libraries were made with immunoSEQ version 4 in survey mode. Clones were sequenced by immunoSEQ multiplex PCR, and TCRdb holds only the in-frame ones, with some missing. The repertoire holds 40,000 to 45,000 clones, with 89% as singletons. Specimen: CD4+ T cells sorted from PBMCs after approximately 19-hour stimulation, collected from a patient who received antiretroviral therapy. The receptor source for this set is an adult man with HIV who was CMV-seropositive.

CDR3 sequence reads: CASSERRTGGLKNTEAFF. CDR3 nucleotides: TGTGCCAGCAGTGAAAGGAGGACAGGGGGACTTAAGAACACTGAAGCTTTCTTT. The chain couples TRBV2 to TRBJ1-1; 10 bases map to TRBD1. Germline CDR1 SNHLY, CDR2 FYNNEI. V gave up 2 bases and J gave up 1 base; unmatched junction bases: 10. The CDR3 length is 18 residues.

The chain employs TRBV6-5 and TRBJ2-7, with D uncertain. The CDR3 runs 14 residues. V lost 7 bases and J 6 bases, leaving 19 bases between the germline ends. CDR1 MNHEY and CDR2 SVGAGI come from the germline V gene. CDR3 in amino acids: CASTSGPKYSEQYF. DNA for the CDR3: TGTGCCAGCACCTCCGGGCCCAAATACTCCGAGCAGTACTTC.

The rearrangement uses TRBV27 and TRBJ2-3; either TRBD1 or TRBD2 may supply D (5 bases each). Germline CDR1 reads MNHEY; CDR2 reads SMNVEV (reference sequence). Trimming removed 5 bases from V and 7 bases from J, with 13 bases in between. The CDR3 spans 13 residues. CDR3 region: CASSREGTHTQYF. The DNA of the CDR3 is TGTGCCAGCAGTCGCGAGGGGACGCATACGCAGTATTTT.

The chain joins TRBV19 to TRBJ2-7; D is unresolved. V lost 10 bases and J lost 1, with 17 bases in between. The germline CDR1 and CDR2 sequences are LNHDA and SQIVND (reference sequence). This CDR3 contains 14 residues. In nucleotides, the CDR3 is TGTGCCATCCCACCCCCTGACCGGTCCTACGAGCAGTACTTC. Translation: CAIPPPDRSYEQYF.

Comment on this clone: The junction departs from germline at one end; a sequencing error may be responsible. The chain links TRBV28 to TRBJ1-1, with D possibly matching TRBD1 (6 bases). CDR1 is MDHEN and CDR2 is SYDVKM in the germline V gene. The CDR3 runs 12 residues. The CDR3 loop reads CASSPRTDSPTF. In nucleotides, the CDR3 is TGTGCCAGCAGCCCTCGGACAGACTCTCCTACTTTT.

V is TRBV5-1 and J is TRBJ2-6, with D possibly TRBD1 on 5 matching bases. Germline lookup yields CDR1 SGHRS and CDR2 YFSETQ. Trimming removed 2 bases at V and 0 bases at J, with 15 bases between. This CDR3 spans 18 amino acids. In DNA, the CDR3 is TGCGCCAGCAGCTTTTCCAGGGTCCAGAGCTCTGGGGCCAACGTCCTGACTTTC. Its protein is CASSFSRVQSSGANVLTF.

This chain's CDR3 is CASSLRPGQGFSGNTIYF. CDR3 DNA: TGTGCCAGCAGCTTACGTCCCGGACAGGGGTTCTCTGGAAACACCATATATTTT. The chain recombines TRBV11-2 with TRBJ1-3, with 9 bases aligning to TRBD1. Per the germline V gene, CDR1 is SGHAT and CDR2 is FQNNGV. This CDR3 comprises 18 residues. V lost 2 bases and J lost 0; bases outside the gene matches: 8.

The chain joins TRBV9 to TRBJ2-3, with D possibly matching TRBD2 (5 bases). Germline CDR1 is SGDLS and CDR2 is YYNGEE. The V end lost 0 bases, the J end lost 0 bases, and 8 bases lay between the germline ends. The CDR3 consists of 15 residues. CDR3 nucleotide sequence: TGTGCCAGCAGCGTAGACGGGGTAAGCACAGATACGCAGTATTTT. Residues: CASSVDGVSTDTQYF.

The chain links TRBV18 to TRBJ2-7, with 9 bases that match TRBD2. Looked up from germline, CDR1 is KGHSH and CDR2 is LQKENI. There are 15 residues in the CDR3. Trimming took 3 bases from V and 1 from J; bases not matched to a gene: 4. The chain's CDR3 is CASSPAGGPSYEQYF. The CDR3 nucleotides are TGTGCCAGCTCACCCGCGGGGGGGCCGTCCTACGAGCAGTACTTC.

The chain carries TRBV6-5 and TRBJ2-7; a possible D gene is TRBD2 (6 bases). This CDR3 contains 15 residues. Trimming stripped 7 bases from V and 4 bases from J, with 20 bases between. Germline V lookup: CDR1 MNHEY, CDR2 SVGAGI. The CDR3 DNA reads TGTGCCAGCACCAGGGACTCGACCGGGGGTTACGAGCAGTACTTC. Translating gives CASTRDSTGGYEQYF.

This chain links TRBV28 with TRBJ2-1, with D possibly called TRBD1 or TRBD2 (6 bases each). Germline CDR1 and CDR2: MDHEN and SYDVKM. The CDR3 runs to 15 residues. The germline V and J ends were trimmed by 6 bases and 1 base, with 13 bases remaining between them. The CDR3 nucleotides are TGTGCCAGCAGCGGGCGGGACAAATCCTACAATGAGCAGTTCTTC. This codes for CASSGRDKSYNEQFF.

The V call is TRBV29-1, the J call TRBJ2-1; tentative D call: TRBD2 (6 bases). Germline-derived CDR1 and CDR2 are SQVTM and ANQGSEA. This CDR3 spans 12 amino acids. Trimming took off 5 bases at V and 7 bases at J, with 12 bases between the two ends. The CDR3 region is CSVQEGRNEQFF. DNA for the CDR3: TGCAGCGTTCAGGAGGGCCGGAATGAGCAGTTCTTC.

The chain uses TRBV6-5 and TRBJ1-1, with D maybe TRBD1 (5 bases). Germline-derived CDR1 and CDR2 are MNHEY and SVGAGI. Trimming left V 8 bases short and J 1 base short, with 14 bases between. The CDR3 sequence is 14 residues long. The CDR3 spells CASRDLNRNTEAFF. DNA of the CDR3: TGTGCCAGCCGGGACCTTAATAGGAACACTGAAGCTTTCTTT.

This chain joins TRBV6-5 and TRBJ2-7; 8 bases fit TRBD1. The germline CDR1 and CDR2 sequences are MNHEY and SVGAGI. V lost 4 bases, J lost 3 bases, and 5 bases stayed unmatched. This CDR3 spans 14 amino acids. This CDR3 reads CASSWDRTYYEQYF. The CDR3 DNA follows: TGTGCCAGCAGTTGGGACAGGACTTACTACGAGCAGTACTTC.

V usage is TRBV5-1 and J usage is TRBJ2-3; D is perhaps TRBD1 (6 bases). The CDR3 sequence is 15 residues long. V shed 2 bases and J shed 0 bases, with 10 bases lying between them. Germline V gives CDR1 SGHRS, CDR2 YFSETQ. The CDR3 DNA is TGCGCCAGCAGCTTCCGGGACACCAGCACAGATACGCAGTATTTT. Protein sequence: CASSFRDTSTDTQYF.

The V and J genes are TRBV7-6 and TRBJ1-6, with D possibly TRBD1 on 6 matching bases. Germline V gene lookup returns CDR1 SGHVS and CDR2 FNYEAQ. The CDR3 is 15 amino acids. The V end lost 2 bases, the J end lost 7 bases, and 12 bases lay between the germline ends. CDR3 region: CASSLSTGSNSPLHF. For the CDR3, the DNA is TGTGCCAGCAGCTTATCGACAGGCTCAAATTCACCCCTCCACTTT.

The rearrangement uses TRBV18 and TRBJ1-1; no clear D. The CDR3 contains 15 residues. Trimming cost V 3 bases and J 1 base, with 12 bases left between them. Germline V CDR1 and CDR2: KGHSH, LQKENI. CDR3 nucleotides: TGTGCCAGCTCACCCCAAAGGCAAACGAACACTGAAGCTTTCTTT. Translation: CASSPQRQTNTEAFF.

The DNA of the CDR3 is TGTGCCAGCAGTTTCCTGGACAGGGACACCGGGGAGCTGTTTTTT. Its translation is CASSFLDRDTGELFF. The chain joins TRBV28 to TRBJ2-2; TRBD1 aligns across 8 bases. The V and J ends lost 3 bases and 3 bases, in that order; junction bases with no gene match: 3. Germline loops: CDR1 MDHEN, CDR2 SYDVKM. The CDR3 is 15 residues long.